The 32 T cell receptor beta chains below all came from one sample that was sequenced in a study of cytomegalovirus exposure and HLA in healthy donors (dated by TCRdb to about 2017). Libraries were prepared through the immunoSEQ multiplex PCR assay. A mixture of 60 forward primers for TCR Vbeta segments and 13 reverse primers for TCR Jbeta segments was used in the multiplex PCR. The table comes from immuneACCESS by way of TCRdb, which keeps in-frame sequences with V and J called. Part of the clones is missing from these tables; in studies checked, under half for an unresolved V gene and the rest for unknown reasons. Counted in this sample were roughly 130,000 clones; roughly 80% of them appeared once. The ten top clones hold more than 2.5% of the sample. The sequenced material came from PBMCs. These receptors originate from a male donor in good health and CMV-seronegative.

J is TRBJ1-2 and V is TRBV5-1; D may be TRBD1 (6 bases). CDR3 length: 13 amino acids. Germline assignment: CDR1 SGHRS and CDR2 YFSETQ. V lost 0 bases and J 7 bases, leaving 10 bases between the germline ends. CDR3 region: CASSLEQGSGYTF. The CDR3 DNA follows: TGCGCCAGCAGCTTGGAACAGGGAAGTGGCTACACCTTC.

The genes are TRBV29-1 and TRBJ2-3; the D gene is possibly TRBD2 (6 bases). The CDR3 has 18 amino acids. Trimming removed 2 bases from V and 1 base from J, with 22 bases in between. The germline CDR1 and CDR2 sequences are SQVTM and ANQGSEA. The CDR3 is CSVESPTGEVGGTDTQYF. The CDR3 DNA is TGCAGCGTTGAATCCCCGACGGGAGAGGTGGGTGGCACAGATACGCAGTATTTT.

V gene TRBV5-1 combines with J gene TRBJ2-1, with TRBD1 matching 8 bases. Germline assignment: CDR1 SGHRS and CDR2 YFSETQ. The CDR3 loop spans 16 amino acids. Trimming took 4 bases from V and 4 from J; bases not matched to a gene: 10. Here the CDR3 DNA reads TGCGCCAGCAGCGCAAGACAGGGGTCCAAATACAATGAGCAGTTCTTC. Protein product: CASSARQGSKYNEQFF.

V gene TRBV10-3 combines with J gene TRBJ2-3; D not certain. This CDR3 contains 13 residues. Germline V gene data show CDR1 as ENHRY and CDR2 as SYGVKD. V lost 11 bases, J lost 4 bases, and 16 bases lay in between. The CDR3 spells CAVTPGGPDTQYF. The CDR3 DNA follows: TGTGCCGTCACCCCGGGTGGCCCAGATACGCAGTATTTT.

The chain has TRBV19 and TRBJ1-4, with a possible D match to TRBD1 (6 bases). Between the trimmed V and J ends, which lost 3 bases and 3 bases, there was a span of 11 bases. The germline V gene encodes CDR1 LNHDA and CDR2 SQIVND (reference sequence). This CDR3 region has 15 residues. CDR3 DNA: TGTGCCAGTAGTATGATCGGACAGCCTAATGAAAAACTGTTTTTT. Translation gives CASSMIGQPNEKLFF.

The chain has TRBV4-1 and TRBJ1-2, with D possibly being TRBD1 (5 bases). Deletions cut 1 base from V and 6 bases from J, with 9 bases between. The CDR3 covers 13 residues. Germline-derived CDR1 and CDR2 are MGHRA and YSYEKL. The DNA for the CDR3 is TGCGCCAGCAGCCAAGGGGCAGGGCATGGCTACACCTTC. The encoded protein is CASSQGAGHGYTF.

Written as DNA, the CDR3 is TGCGCCAGCAGCGACTGGCGAGGTTTCTACCCTGAAGCTTTCTTT. Protein sequence: CASSDWRGFYPEAFF. This chain connects TRBV5-1 to TRBJ1-1; no clear D gene. Germline CDR1 reads SGHRS; CDR2 reads YFSETQ. The CDR3 sequence is 15 residues long. V shed 4 bases and J shed 6 bases, with 19 bases lying between them.

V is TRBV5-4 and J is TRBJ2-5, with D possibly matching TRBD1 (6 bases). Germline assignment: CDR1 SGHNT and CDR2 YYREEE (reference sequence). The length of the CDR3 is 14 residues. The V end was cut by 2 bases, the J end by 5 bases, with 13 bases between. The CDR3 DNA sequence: TGTGCCAGCAGCTTACAGGGACCGTCGGAGACCCAGTACTTC. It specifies CASSLQGPSETQYF.

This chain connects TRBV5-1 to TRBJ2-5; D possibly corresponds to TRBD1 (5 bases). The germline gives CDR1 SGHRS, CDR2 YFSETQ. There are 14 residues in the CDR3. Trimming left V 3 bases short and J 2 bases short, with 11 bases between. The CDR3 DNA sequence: TGCGCCAGCAGCTCGACGGCAGGGCAAGAGACCCAGTACTTC. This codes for CASSSTAGQETQYF.

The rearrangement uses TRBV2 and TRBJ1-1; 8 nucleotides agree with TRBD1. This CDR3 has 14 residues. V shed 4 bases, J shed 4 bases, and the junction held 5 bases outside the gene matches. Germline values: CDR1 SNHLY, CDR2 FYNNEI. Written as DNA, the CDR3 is TGTGCCAGCAGTGTAGACAGGGGAATCACTGAAGCTTTCTTT. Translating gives CASSVDRGITEAFF.

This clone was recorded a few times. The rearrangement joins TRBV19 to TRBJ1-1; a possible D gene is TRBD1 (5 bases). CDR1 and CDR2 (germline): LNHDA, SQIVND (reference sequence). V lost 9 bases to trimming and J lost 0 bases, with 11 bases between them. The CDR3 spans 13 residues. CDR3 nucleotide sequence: TGTGCCAGCAGGGTGTATATGAACACTGAAGCTTTCTTT. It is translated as CASRVYMNTEAFF.

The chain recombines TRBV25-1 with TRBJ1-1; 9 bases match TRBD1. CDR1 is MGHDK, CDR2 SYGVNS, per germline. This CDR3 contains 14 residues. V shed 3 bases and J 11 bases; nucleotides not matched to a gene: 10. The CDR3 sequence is CASSEKTGGATAFF. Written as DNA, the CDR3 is TGTGCCAGCAGTGAGAAAACAGGGGGCGCAACCGCTTTCTTT.

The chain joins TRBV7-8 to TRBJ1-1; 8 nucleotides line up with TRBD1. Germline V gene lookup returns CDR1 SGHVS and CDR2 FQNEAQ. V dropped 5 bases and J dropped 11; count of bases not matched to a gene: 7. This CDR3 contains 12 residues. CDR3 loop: CASSARTGRAFF. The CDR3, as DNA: TGTGCCAGCAGCGCGAGGACAGGGCGGGCTTTCTTT.

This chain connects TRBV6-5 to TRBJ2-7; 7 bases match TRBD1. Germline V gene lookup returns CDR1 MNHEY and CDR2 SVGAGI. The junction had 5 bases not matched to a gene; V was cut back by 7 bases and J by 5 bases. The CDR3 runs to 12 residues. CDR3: CASTGDRDEQYF. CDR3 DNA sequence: TGTGCCAGCACCGGAGACAGGGACGAGCAGTACTTC.

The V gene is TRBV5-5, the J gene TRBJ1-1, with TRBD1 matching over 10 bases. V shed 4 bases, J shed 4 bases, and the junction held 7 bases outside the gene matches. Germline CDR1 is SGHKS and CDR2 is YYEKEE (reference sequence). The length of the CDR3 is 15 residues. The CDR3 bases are TGTGCCAGCAGCGGCGGACAGGGGGGGACCACTGAAGCTTTCTTT. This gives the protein CASSGGQGGTTEAFF.

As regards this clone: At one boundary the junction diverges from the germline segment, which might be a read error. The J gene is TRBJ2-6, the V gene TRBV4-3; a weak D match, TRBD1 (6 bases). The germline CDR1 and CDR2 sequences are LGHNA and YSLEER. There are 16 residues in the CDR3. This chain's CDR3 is CASSQDAGVGANGLTF. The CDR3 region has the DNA TGCGCCAGCAGCCAAGATGCAGGGGTCGGGGCCAACGGCCTGACTTTC.

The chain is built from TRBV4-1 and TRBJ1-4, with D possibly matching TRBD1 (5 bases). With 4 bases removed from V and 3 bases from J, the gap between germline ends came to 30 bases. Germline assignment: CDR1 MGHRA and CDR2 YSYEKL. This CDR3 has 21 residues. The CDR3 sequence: CASSLRQLRVMGLSANEKLFF. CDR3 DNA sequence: TGCGCCAGCAGCCTCAGGCAATTACGGGTGATGGGGCTTTCCGCTAATGAAAAACTGTTTTTT.

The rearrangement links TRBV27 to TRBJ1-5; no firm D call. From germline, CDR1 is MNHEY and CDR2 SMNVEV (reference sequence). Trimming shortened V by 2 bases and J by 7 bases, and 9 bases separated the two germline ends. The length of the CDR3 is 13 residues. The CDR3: CASSLEGRQPQHF. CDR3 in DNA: TGTGCCAGCAGTTTAGAAGGGAGGCAGCCCCAGCATTTT.

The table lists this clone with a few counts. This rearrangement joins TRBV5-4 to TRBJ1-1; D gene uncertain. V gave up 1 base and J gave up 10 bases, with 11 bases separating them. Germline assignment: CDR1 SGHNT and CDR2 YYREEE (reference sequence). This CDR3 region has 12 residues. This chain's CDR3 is CASSLYGVAAFF. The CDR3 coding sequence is TGTGCCAGCAGCTTGTACGGGGTTGCAGCTTTCTTT. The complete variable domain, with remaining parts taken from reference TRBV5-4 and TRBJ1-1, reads ETGVTQSPTHLIKTRGQQVTLRCSSQSGHNTVSWYQQALGQGPQFIFQYYREEENGRGNFPPRFSGLQFPNYSSELNVNALELDDSALYLCASSLYGVAAFFGQGTRLTVV.

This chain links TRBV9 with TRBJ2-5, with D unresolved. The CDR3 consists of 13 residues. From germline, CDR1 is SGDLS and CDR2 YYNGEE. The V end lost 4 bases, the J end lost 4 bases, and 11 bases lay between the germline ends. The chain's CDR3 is CASSPYSGETQYF. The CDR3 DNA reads TGTGCCAGCAGCCCGTACTCGGGAGAGACCCAGTACTTC.

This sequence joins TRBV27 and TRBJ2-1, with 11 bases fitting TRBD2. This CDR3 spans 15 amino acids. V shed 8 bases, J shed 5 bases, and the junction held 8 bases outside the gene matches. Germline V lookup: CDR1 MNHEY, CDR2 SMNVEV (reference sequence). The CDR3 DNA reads TGTGCCAGCCTTCCTCTAGCGGGGGGCAACAATGAGCAGTTCTTC. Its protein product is CASLPLAGGNNEQFF.

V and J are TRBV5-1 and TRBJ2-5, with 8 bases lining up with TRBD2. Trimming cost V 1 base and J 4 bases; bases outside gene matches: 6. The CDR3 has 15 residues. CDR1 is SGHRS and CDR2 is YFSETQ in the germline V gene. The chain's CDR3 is CASSLRGLGRETQYF. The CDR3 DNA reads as TGCGCCAGCAGCTTGCGGGGACTAGGCCGAGAGACCCAGTACTTC.

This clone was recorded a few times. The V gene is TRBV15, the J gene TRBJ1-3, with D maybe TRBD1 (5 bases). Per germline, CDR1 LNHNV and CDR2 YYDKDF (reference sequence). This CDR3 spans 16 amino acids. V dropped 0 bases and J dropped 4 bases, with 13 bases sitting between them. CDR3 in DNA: TGTGCCACCAGCAGAGAGGCGCTGGCAGGGGGAAACACCATATATTTT. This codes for CATSREALAGGNTIYF.

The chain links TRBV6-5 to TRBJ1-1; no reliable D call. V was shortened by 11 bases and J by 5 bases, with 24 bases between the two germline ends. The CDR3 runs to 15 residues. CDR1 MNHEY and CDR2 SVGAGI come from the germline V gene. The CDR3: CASAPIGVLRTEAFF. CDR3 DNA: TGTGCCTCAGCCCCAATTGGTGTGTTGAGGACTGAAGCTTTCTTT.

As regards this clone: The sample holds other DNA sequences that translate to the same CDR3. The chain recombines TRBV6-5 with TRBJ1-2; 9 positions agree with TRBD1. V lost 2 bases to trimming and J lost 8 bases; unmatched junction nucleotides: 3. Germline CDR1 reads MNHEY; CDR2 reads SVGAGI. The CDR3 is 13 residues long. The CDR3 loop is CASSYRQGGGYTF. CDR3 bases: TGTGCCAGCAGTTACCGACAGGGGGGCGGCTACACCTTC.

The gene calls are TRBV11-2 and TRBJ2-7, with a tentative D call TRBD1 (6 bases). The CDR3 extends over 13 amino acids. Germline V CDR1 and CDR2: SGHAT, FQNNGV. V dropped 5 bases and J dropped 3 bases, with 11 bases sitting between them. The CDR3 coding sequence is TGTGCCAGCAGCCTGGACAGAGACTACGAGCAGTACTTC. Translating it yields CASSLDRDYEQYF. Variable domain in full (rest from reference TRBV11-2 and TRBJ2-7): EAGVAQSPRYKIIEKRQSVAFWCNPISGHATLYWYQQILGQGPKLLIQFQNNGVVDDSQLPKDRFSAERLKGVDSTLKIQPAKLEDSAVYLCASSLDRDYEQYFGPGTRLTVT.

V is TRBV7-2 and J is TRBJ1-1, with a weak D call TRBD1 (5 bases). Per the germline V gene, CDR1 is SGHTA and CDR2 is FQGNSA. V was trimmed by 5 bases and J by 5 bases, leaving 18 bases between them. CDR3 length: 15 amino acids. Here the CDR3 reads CASSRTLWGVTEAFF. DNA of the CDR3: TGTGCCAGCAGCCGGACTCTGTGGGGGGTGACTGAAGCTTTCTTT.

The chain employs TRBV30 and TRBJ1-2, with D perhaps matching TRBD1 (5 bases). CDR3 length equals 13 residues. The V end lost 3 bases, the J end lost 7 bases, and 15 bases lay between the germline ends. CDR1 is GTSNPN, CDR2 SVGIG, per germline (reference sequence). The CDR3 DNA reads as TGTGCCTGGAGCCTGACAGACCAGGGTGGCTACACCTTC. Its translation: CAWSLTDQGGYTF. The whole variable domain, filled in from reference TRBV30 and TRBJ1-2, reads SQTIHQWPATLVQPVGSPLSLECTVEGTSNPNLYWYRQAAGRGLQLLFYSVGIGQISSEVPQNLSASRPQDRQFILSSKKLLLSDSGFYLCAWSLTDQGGYTFGSGTRLTVV.

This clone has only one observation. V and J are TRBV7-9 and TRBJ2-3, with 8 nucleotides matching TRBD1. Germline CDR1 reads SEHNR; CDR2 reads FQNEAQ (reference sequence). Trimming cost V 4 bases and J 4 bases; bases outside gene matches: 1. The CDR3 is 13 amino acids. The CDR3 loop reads CASSSQGADTQYF. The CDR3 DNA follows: TGTGCCAGCAGCTCACAGGGGGCAGATACGCAGTATTTT.

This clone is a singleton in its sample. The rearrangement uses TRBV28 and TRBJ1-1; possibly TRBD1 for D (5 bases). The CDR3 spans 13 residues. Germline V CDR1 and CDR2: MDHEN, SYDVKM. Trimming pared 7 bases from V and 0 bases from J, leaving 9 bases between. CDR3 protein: CASTDSMNTEAFF. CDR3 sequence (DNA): TGTGCCAGCACAGACAGCATGAACACTGAAGCTTTCTTT.

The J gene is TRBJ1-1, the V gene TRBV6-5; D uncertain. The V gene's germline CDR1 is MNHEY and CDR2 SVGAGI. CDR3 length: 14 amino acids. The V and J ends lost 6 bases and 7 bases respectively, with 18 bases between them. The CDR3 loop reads CASRNGPEGGEAFF. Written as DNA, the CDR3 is TGTGCCAGCAGGAACGGGCCCGAGGGAGGTGAAGCTTTCTTT.

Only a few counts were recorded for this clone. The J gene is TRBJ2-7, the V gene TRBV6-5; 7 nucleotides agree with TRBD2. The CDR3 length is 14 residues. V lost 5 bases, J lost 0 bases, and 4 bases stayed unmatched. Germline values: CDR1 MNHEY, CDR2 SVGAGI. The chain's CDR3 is CASSGGTTSYEQYF. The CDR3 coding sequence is TGTGCCAGCAGTGGTGGGACTACCTCCTACGAGCAGTACTTC.